This T cell receptor (beta chain) was profiled in a study of T cell responses to AZD1222 COVID-19 vaccine (dated by TCRdb to the early 2020s). At the level of the whole study: TCR sequencing covered 233 trial participants: 200 to 220 given two doses of AZD1222 and approximately 25 given two doses of MenACWY control vaccine. Enrollment into the trials was organized by age into subgroups of 18-55, 56-69 and 70-plus years, and those subgroups contained roughly 150, 30 and 60 TCR-sequenced participants, respectively. The study at large found these results: Because no day 14 peak-response samples were available, the repertoires could be characterized only after the peak T cell response. After two AZD1222 doses, both the breadth and the depth of spike-specific TCRs were significantly higher than at day 0 and than in MenACWY recipients. Conclusions about previously exposed vaccinees are limited because only six or seven AZD1222 recipients were SARS-CoV-2 seropositive at baseline. Reportedly, almost half of the unique spike-specific TCRs recognized epitopes lying outside the regions that are mutated in the B.1.351 and B.1.1.7 variants. Most participants were white British and females outnumbered males, and the authors suggested that clonal diversity may have been underestimated. In the small 56-69-year group, the increase in depth fell short of significance, most likely because of low power. Vaccine-associated CD4 TCRs spanned the whole spike protein, with dominant responses in regions 160-218 and 743-854.

Worth noting for this clone: What this receptor recognizes is not known. Base qualities are not provided; no much larger clone lies one nucleotide away.

The junction shows trimming of 0 bases on V and 5 bases on J, and the gene matches do not reach 5 bases of it. The CDR3 holds 16 amino acids from the cysteine to the phenylalanine. Only CDR3 DNA remains: 48 bases, in frame from the first base. CDR1 and CDR2 are read off the germline V gene as SGHRS and YFSETQ. The CDR3 regions of human TCRbeta chains were subjected to immunosequencing. Turning to the authors' computational methods: Repertoire TCRs were checked for matches against a reference library of SARS-CoV-2-specific TCRs that had been generated using the MIRA antigen-specificity platform. Breadth was defined as the fraction of unique TCRs that were SARS-CoV-2-associated, and depth was defined as the fraction of total T cells that were SARS-CoV-2-associated. Using the MIRA data, each spike-specific TCR was mapped to the spike region that the TCR reacts to and placed in a CD4 or CD8 class. Log10-transformed breadth and depth values were compared by one-way ANOVA with Sidak's multiple comparisons tests. Drawn from immuneACCESS, this table holds only the in-frame rearrangements with V and J called that TCRdb kept. Clones are partly lost; checked studies trace under half to an unresolved V gene and leave the rest unexplained. V, J and clone size reflect that table, while D and trimming were determined from the DNA. The sample profile shows 50,000 to 55,000 clones; approximately 86% of them were found once. The top ten clones comprise approximately 2.4% of the sample.

The sample's time point label, decoded: about 28 days (+/-7) after the second vaccine dose. AZD1222 recipients given second doses at about 4 weeks or at about 12 weeks were pooled, since spike-specific TCR depth and breadth were not found to differ between the two schedules. Samples from vaccinated people were obtained from the UK trials COV001 and COV002, which included a single-blind randomized controlled phase 2/3 trial of AZD1222 (ChAdOx1 nCoV-19) in healthy adults. Trial participant PBMC samples were collected at day 0 and day 28 after the second dose for TCRbeta chain sequencing. The sample consisted of peripheral blood, taken 28 days after the second AZD1222 dose. The sequence links TRBV5-1 to TRBJ1-5; TRBD1 fits 10 bases in the junction. The sequence derives from an adult who received the AZD1222 COVID-19 vaccine. Read as DNA, the sequence is TGCGCCAGCAGCTTGGAAGGGACAGGGGCCGATCAGCCCCAGCATTTT. Its protein product is CASSLEGTGADQPQHF.